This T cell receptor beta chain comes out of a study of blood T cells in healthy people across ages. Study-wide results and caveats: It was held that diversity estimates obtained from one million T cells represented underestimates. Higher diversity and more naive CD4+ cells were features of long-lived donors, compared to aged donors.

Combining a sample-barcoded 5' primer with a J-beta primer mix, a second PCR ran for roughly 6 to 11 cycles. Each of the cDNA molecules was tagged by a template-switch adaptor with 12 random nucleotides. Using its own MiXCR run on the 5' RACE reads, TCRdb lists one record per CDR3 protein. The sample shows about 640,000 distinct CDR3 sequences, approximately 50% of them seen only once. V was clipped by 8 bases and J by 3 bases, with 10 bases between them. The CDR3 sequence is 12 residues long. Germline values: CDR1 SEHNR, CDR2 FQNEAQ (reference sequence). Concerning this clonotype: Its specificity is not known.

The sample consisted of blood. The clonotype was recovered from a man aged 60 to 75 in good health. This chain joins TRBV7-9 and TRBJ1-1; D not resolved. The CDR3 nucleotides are TGTGCCAGCGACTTCGGGGACACTGAAGCTTTCTTT. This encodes CASDFGDTEAFF.